This TCR beta chain was documented in a study of monozygotic twins with inflammatory bowel disease. Study-level findings and limits: Especially where disease activity was present, IBD patients had fewer clonotypes in common with others than healthy twins did.

Donors each gave approximately 2.5 ml of blood. As for this clonotype: Antigen unknown.

TCRdb re-called the 5' RACE reads and shows each CDR3 protein once, DNA omitted. The data include approximately 390,000 distinct CDR3 sequences; the top ten clones carry more than 2%. CDR1 is DFQATT, CDR2 SNEGSKA, per germline (reference sequence). The CDR3 runs 20 residues. V and J are TRBV20-1 and TRBJ2-3; TCRdb indicates TRBD2, and absent DNA this call remains unverified. Sequences were obtained from blood. The receptor was isolated from a human donor with ulcerative colitis or Crohn's disease, or a healthy co-twin of an affected twin (not recorded which). The CDR3 loop reads CSASGRYSAGRVTSTDTQYF.